The TCR beta chain under discussion was sequenced for a study of beta chain features in type 1 diabetes. This clone was seen only a few times. The authors reverse transcribed all of the isolated RNA, so sequencing captured expressed TCRB transcripts. Method: immunoSEQ multiplex PCR; TCRdb's copy keeps in-frame clones and lacks some. The sample has about 620,000 clones; about a sixth are singletons. The germline V gene has CDR1 MNHEY and CDR2 SMNVEV (reference sequence). J was trimmed by 0 bases and V by 6 bases; bases with no gene match: 6. This CDR3 is built from 16 residues. The source is a man in his late teens or twenties in good health. The chain recombines TRBV27 with TRBJ1-4; 8 bases line up with TRBD1. Sequenced material: naive CD4+ T cells from blood. The CDR3 DNA is TGTGCCAGCAGACGGACAGGGTTCCCAACTAATGAAAAACTGTTTTTT. It is translated as CASRRTGFPTNEKLFF.